These T cell receptor beta chains were read from a single sample in a study of blood T cell repertoires in COVID-19. Clones were read by immunoSEQ multiplex PCR, and TCRdb kept only the in-frame ones, dropping some. The top ten hold more than 5% of the sample, which has 140,000 to 150,000 clones, less than 90% seen once. Source material: PBMCs or T cells enriched from blood (not recorded which). The receptors derive from a woman in her fifties or sixties who had been exposed to COVID-19. Both conserved end residues are part of each CDR3. Each record gives: clone size, D gene, J gene, V gene, CDR3 protein, CDR3 DNA. A D gene is named only where the DNA matches it firmly. Some rows mark clone size as missing; the rest say once, few, many or name a class of expanded clone.

>.|.|TRBJ1-2|TRBV14
CASSQVSDGYTF
TGTGCCAGCAGCCAAGTCTCGGATGGCTACACCTTC
>.|.|TRBJ1-5|TRBV19
CASSIDSGKGGQPQHF
TGTGCCAGTAGTATAGATAGTGGAAAAGGGGGTCAGCCCCAGCATTTT
>.|.|TRBJ1-4|TRBV5-1
CASSLGQINEKLFF
TGCGCCAGCAGCTTGGGACAGATAAATGAAAAACTGTTTTTT
>.|TRBD2|TRBJ2-5|TRBV13
CASSFRTSGSSETQYF
TGTGCCAGCAGCTTCCGGACTAGCGGGAGTTCGGAGACCCAGTACTTC
>.|.|TRBJ1-1|TRBV2
CASSETRALNTEAFF
TGTGCCAGCAGTGAGACCAGGGCGTTGAACACTGAAGCTTTCTTT
>once|TRBD2|TRBJ2-1|TRBV30
CAWSVLADEQFF
TGTGCCTGGAGTGTACTAGCGGATGAGCAGTTCTTC
>few|TRBD1|TRBJ1-5|TRBV5-6
CASTRTGRPLESQHF
TGTGCCAGCACTAGGACAGGGAGACCTTTGGAGTCCCAGCATTTT
>.|.|TRBJ1-1|TRBV29-1
CSVGRGSAFF
TGCAGCGTCGGAAGGGGATCGGCTTTCTTT
>.|.|TRBJ2-3|TRBV27
CASSLSQAARRTDTQYF
TGTGCCAGCAGTTTATCGCAGGCAGCTCGACGCACAGATACGCAGTATTTT
>.|TRBD1|TRBJ1-4|TRBV9
CASSAIDRGKTNEKLFF
TGTGCCAGCAGCGCCATAGACAGGGGAAAGACTAATGAAAAACTGTTTTTT
>.|.|TRBJ1-2|TRBV18
CASSPLTRGGGGYTF
TGTGCCAGCTCACCACTGACCCGCGGGGGGGGAGGCTACACCTTC
>.|.|TRBJ1-1|TRBV5-4
CASSLPTDINTEAFF
TGTGCCAGCAGCTTGCCGACAGACATCAACACTGAAGCTTTCTTT
>few|TRBD1|TRBJ1-1|TRBV19
CASSGRTGPLEGDF
TGTGCCAGTAGTGGGAGGACAGGCCCTCTGGAAGGAGACTTT
>few|.|TRBJ1-2|TRBV7-8
CASSLAEGYGYTF
TGTGCCAGCAGCTTAGCGGAGGGCTATGGCTACACCTTC
>.|TRBD1|TRBJ1-3|TRBV7-2
CASSLVGTGSGNTIYF
TGTGCCAGCAGCTTAGTAGGGACAGGCTCTGGAAACACCATATATTTT
>once|TRBD1|TRBJ1-2|TRBV6-5
CASIPRGLFGGYTF
TGTGCCAGCATTCCCAGGGGGCTTTTTGGTGGCTACACCTTC